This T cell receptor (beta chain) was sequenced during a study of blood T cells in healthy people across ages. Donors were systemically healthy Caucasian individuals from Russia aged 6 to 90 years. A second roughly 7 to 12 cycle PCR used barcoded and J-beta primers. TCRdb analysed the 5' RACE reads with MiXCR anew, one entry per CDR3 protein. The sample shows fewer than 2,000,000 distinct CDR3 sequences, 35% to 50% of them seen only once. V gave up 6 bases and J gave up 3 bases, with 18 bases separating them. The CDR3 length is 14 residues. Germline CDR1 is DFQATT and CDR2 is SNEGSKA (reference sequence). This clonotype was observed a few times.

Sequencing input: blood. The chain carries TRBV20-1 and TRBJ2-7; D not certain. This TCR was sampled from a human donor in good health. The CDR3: CSAPGTLSGYEQYF. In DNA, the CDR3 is TGCAGTGCCCCGGGCACTCTATCTGGCTACGAGCAGTACTTC.